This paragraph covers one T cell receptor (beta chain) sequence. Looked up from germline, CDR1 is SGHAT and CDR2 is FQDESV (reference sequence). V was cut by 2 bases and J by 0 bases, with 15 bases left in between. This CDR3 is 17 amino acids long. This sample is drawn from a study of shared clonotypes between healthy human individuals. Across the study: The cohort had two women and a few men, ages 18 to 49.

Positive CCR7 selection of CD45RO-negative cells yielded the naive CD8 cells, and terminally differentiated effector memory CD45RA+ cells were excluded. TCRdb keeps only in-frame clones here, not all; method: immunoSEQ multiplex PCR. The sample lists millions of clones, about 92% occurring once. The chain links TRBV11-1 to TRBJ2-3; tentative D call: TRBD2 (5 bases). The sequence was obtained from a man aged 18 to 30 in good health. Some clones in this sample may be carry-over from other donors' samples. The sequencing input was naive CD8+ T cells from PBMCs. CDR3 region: CASSLLRELASTDTQYF. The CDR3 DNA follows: TGTGCCAGCAGCTTACTTAGGGAGTTGGCTAGCACAGATACGCAGTATTTT.